In this sample, the clone carrying this TCR beta chain turned up many times. The source of the sample is a study of T cells in Graves' hyperthyroidism and ophthalmopathy. Germline V gene lookup returns CDR1 MNHEY and CDR2 SMNVEV (reference sequence). The CDR3 length is 16 residues. Trimming took 4 bases from V and 3 from J; bases not matched to a gene: 8. Those with hyperthyroidism were 18 to 65 years old, newly diagnosed, and ill for under 2 months. RNA transcripts provided the source from which TCR beta CDR3 regions were amplified. When the TCR CDR3 underwent first-round RT-PCR, the HTBI primer set was used. MiXCR, applied by TCRdb to the multiplex PCR reads, yields one record per CDR3 protein. The sample has 600,000 to 750,000 distinct CDR3 sequences; 15% to 20% are singletons.

The origin of this receptor is a man between 50 and 59 years old with Graves' hyperthyroidism. The sample comprised blood. The chain recombines TRBV27 with TRBJ2-3, with 9 bases identical to TRBD2. This chain's CDR3 is CASSSSSGELTDTQYF. The CDR3 DNA reads TGTGCCAGCAGTTCGTCTAGCGGGGAACTAACAGATACGCAGTATTTT.